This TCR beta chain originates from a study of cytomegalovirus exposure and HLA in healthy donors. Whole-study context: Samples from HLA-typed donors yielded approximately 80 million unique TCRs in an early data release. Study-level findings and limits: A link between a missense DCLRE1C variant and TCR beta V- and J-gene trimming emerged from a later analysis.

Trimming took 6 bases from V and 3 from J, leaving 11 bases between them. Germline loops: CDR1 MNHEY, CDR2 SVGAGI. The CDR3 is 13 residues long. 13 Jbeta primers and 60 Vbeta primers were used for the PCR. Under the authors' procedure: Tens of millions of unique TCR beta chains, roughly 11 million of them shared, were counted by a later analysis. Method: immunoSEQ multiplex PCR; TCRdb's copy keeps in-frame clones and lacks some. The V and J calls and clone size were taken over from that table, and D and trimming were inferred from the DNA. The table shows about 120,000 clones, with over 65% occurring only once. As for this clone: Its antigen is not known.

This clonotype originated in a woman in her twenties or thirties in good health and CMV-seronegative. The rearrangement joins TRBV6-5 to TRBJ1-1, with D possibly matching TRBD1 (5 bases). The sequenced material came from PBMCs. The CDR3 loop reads CASRVGGYTEAFF. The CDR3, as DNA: TGTGCCAGCAGAGTCGGGGGGTACACTGAAGCTTTCTTT.